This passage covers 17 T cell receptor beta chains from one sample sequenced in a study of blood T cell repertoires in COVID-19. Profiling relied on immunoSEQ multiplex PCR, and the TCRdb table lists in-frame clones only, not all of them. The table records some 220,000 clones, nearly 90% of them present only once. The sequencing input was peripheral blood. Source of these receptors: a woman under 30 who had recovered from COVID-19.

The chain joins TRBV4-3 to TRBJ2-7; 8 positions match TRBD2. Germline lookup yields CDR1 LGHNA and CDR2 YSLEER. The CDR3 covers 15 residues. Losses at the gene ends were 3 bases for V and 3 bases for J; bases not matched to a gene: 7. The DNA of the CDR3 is TGCGCCAGCAGCCAGGGACTAGAAGGCTTCTACGAGCAGTACTTC. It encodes CASSQGLEGFYEQYF.

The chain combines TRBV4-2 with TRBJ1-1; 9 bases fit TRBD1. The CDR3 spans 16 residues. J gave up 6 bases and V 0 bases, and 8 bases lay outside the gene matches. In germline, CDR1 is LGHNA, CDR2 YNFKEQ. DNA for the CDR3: TGTGCCAGCAGCCAAGAGGTGCACAGGGGGCGAGCTGAAGCTTTCTTT. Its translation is CASSQEVHRGRAEAFF.

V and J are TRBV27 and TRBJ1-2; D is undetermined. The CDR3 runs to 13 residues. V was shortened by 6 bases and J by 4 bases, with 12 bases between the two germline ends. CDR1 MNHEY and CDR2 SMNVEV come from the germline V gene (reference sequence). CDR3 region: CASSSWEGYGYTF. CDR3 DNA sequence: TGTGCCAGCAGCTCTTGGGAGGGCTATGGCTACACCTTC.

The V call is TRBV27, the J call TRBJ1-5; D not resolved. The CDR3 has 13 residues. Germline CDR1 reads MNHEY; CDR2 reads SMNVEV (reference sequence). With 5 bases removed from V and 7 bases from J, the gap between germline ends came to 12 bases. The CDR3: CASSTSGGQPQHF. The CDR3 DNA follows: TGTGCCAGCAGTACCTCGGGAGGGCAGCCCCAGCATTTT.

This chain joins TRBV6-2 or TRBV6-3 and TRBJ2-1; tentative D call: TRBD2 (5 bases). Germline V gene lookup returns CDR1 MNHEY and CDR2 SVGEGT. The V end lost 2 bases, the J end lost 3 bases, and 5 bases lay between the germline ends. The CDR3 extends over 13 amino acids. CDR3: CASSYRDYNEQFF. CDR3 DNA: TGTGCCAGCAGTTACCGGGACTACAATGAGCAGTTCTTC.

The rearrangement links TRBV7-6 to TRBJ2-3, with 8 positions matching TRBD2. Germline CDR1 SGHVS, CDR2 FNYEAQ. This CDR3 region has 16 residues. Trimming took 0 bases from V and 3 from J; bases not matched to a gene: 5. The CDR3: CASSLAPGGGTDTQYF. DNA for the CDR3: TGTGCCAGCAGCTTAGCCCCGGGGGGGGGTACAGATACGCAGTATTTT.

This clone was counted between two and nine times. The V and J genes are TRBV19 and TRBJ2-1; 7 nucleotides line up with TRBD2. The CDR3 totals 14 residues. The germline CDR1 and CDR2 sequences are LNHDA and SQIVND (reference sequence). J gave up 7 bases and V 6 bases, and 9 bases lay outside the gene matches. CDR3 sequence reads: CASRNLNSGNEQFF. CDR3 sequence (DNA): TGTGCCAGTAGAAACCTTAATAGCGGGAATGAGCAGTTCTTC.

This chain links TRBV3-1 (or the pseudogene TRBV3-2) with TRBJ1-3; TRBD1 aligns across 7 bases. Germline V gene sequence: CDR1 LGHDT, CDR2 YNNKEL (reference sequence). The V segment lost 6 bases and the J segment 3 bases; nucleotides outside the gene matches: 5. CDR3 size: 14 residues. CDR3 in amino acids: CASRKRDSGNTIYF. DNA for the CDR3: TGTGCCAGCAGAAAAAGGGACAGTGGAAACACCATATATTTT.

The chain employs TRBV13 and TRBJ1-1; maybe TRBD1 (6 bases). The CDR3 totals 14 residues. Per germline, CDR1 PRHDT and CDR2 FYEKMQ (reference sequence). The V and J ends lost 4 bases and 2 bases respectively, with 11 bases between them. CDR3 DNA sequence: TGTGCCAGCAGCTCAGGCAGGGGTAACACTGAAGCTTTCTTT. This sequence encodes CASSSGRGNTEAFF.

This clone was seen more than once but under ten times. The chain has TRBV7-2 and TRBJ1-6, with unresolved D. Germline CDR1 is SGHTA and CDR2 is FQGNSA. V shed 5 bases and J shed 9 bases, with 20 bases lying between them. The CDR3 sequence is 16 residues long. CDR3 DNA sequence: TGTGCCAGCAGCCAAGCAAGCATACGGGTGGGTTCACCCCTCCACTTT. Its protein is CASSQASIRVGSPLHF. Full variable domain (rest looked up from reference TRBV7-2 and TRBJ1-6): GAGVSQSPSNKVTEKGKDVELRCDPISGHTALYWYRQSLGQGLEFLIYFQGNSAPDKSGLPSDRFSAERTGGSVSTLTIQRTQQEDSAVYLCASSQASIRVGSPLHFGNGTRLTVT.

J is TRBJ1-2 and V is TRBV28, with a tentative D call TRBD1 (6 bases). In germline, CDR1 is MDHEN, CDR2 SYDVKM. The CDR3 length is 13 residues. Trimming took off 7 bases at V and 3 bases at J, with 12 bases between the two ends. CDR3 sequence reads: CASKNRDDYGYTF. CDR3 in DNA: TGTGCCAGCAAGAACAGGGATGACTATGGCTACACCTTC.

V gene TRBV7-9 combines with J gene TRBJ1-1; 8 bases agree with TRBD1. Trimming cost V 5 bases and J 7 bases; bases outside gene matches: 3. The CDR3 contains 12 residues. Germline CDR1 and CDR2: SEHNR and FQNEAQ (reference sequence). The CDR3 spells CASSQDRVEAFF. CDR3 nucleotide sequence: TGTGCCAGCAGCCAGGACAGGGTTGAAGCTTTCTTT.

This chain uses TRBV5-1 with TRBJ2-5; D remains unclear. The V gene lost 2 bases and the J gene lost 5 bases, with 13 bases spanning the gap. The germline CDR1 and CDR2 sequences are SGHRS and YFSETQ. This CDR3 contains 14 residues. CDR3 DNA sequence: TGCGCCAGCAGCTTAAGAGAGAGGCTGGAGACCCAGTACTTC. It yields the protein CASSLRERLETQYF.

CDR3 sequence: CASSFFAEIQETQYF. The DNA of the CDR3 is TGTGCCAGCAGCTTCTTCGCGGAAATCCAAGAGACCCAGTACTTC. The chain joins TRBV5-5 to TRBJ2-5; D unclear. The length of the CDR3 is 15 residues. Between the trimmed V and J ends, which lost 2 bases and 1 base, there was a span of 12 bases. Per germline, CDR1 SGHKS and CDR2 YYEKEE (reference sequence).

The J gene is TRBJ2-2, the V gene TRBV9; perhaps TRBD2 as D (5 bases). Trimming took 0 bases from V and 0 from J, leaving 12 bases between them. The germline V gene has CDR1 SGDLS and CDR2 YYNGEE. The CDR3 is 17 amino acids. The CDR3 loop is CASSVDRRRANTGELFF. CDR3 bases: TGTGCCAGCAGCGTAGACCGGAGGAGAGCGAACACCGGGGAGCTGTTTTTT.

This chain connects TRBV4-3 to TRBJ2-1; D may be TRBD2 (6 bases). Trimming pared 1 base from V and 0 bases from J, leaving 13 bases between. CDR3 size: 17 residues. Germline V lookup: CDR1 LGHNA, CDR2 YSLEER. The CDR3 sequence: CASSQAVHGSSYNEQFF. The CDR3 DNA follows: TGCGCCAGCAGCCAAGCGGTCCACGGGAGCTCCTACAATGAGCAGTTCTTC.

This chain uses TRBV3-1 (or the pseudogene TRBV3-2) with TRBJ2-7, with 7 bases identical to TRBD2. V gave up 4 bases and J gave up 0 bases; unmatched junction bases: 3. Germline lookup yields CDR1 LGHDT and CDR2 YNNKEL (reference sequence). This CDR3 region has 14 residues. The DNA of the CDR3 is TGTGCCAGCAGCCTGGGCGGGAGCTCCTACGAGCAGTACTTC. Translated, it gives CASSLGGSSYEQYF.